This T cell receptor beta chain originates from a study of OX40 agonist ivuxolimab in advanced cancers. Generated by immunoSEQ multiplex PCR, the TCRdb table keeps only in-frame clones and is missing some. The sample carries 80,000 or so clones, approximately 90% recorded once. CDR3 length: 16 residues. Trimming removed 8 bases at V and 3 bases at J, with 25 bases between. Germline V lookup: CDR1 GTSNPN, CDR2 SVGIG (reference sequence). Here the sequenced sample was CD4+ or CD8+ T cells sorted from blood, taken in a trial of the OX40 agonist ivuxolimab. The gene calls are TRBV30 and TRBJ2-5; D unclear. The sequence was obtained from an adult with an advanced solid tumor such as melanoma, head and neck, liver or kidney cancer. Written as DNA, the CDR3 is TGTGCCCGAAAAAGGGCCGGTGCTGCGGCCGAAGAGACCCAGTACTTC. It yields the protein CARKRAGAAAEETQYF. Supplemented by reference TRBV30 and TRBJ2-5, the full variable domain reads SQTIHQWPATLVQPVGSPLSLECTVEGTSNPNLYWYRQAAGRGLQLLFYSVGIGQISSEVPQNLSASRPQDRQFILSSKKLLLSDSGFYLCARKRAGAAAEETQYFGPGTRLLVL.